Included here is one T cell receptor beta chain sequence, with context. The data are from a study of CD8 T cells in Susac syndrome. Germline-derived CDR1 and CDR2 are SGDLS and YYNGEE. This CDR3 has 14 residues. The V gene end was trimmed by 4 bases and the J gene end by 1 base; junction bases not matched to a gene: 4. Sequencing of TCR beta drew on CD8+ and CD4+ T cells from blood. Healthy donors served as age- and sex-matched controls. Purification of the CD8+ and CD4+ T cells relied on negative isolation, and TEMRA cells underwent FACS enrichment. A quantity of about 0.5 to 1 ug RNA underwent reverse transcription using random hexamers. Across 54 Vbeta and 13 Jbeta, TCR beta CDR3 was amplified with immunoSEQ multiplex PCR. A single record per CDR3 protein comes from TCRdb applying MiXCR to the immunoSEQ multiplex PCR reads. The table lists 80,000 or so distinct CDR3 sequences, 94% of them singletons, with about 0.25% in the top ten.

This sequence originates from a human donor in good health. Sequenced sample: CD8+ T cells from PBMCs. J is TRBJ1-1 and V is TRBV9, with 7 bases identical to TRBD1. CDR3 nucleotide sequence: TGTGCCAGCAGCCGGACAGGCAGGAACACTGAAGCTTTCTTT. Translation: CASSRTGRNTEAFF.